This T cell receptor beta chain was recovered during a study of T cell clones after liver transplantation. Study-level information: Pre-transplant mixed lymphocyte reactions yielded third-party-reactive TCRbeta sequences as comparators for graft-donor-reactive sequences. Study-level findings and limits: In 5 of 8 subjects, circulating graft-donor-reactive CD4 TCRbeta sequences fell significantly after transplant.

Regarding this clone: Its cognate antigen is unknown.

The assay was immunoSEQ multiplex PCR, and TCRdb's table has in-frame clones only and misses some. The sample includes 95,000 to 110,000 clones, 82% of them seen just once. Sequencing used CD4+ T cells from blood, obtained before liver transplant. The TCR originated in a human donor who received a liver transplant.

The CDR3 spells CASSLADRFLGGDYGYTF. As DNA, the CDR3 is TGTGCCAGCAGCTTAGCGGACAGATTCCTAGGTGGAGACTATGGCTACACCTTC. The chain joins TRBV7-8 to TRBJ1-2; TRBD1 might be the D (6 bases). CDR3 length: 18 residues. Germline loops: CDR1 SGHVS, CDR2 FQNEAQ. The germline V and J ends were trimmed by 0 bases and 3 bases, with 20 bases remaining between them.